The clone carrying this T cell receptor (beta chain) showed up just a few times. The sample comes from a study of cytomegalovirus exposure and HLA in healthy donors. Primers: 60 Vbeta forward and 13 Jbeta reverse. Only in-frame clones appear in the TCRdb table, and some are missing; sequencing was by immunoSEQ multiplex PCR. Here the sample spans 120,000 or so clones, about 80% being singletons. The CDR3 spans 15 residues. After removal of 4 bases from V and 3 bases from J, the junction contained 5 bases not matched to a gene. The V gene's germline CDR1 is MNHEY and CDR2 SVGAGI. Specimen: PBMCs. The chain carries TRBV6-5 and TRBJ2-3; 9 bases align to TRBD2. The sequence derives from a woman aged 40-49 years in good health and CMV-seropositive. The CDR3 region is CASSWGGGATDTQYF. The CDR3 DNA is TGTGCCAGCAGTTGGGGCGGGGGGGCAACAGATACGCAGTATTTT.